This TCR beta chain originates from a study of PD-1 blockade in classical Hodgkin lymphoma. Specified time point: cycle 4 day 1 (C4D1), after 5 to 7 weeks of nivolumab. Following autologous stem cell transplantation, relapse occurred in every patient, and exposure to brentuximab vedotin varied. Sequencing used immunoSEQ multiplex PCR; TCRdb keeps in-frame clones, though not all of them. The sample lists tens of thousands of clones; around 80% were seen once. Germline V gives CDR1 SGHTA, CDR2 FQGNSA. With V trimmed by 6 bases and J by 3 bases, 9 bases remained unmatched. The CDR3 totals 16 residues. This specimen was peripheral blood mononuclear cells (PBMCs), taken before the fourth cycle of nivolumab. The V gene is TRBV7-2, the J gene TRBJ2-1, with TRBD2 matching 9 bases. The receptor's source is a human donor with classical Hodgkin lymphoma. In DNA, the CDR3 is TGTGCCAGCAGGGCCGGGACTAGCTATTTCTACAATGAGCAGTTCTTC. Translated: CASRAGTSYFYNEQFF. Using reference TRBV7-2 and TRBJ2-1 for the parts outside the CDR3, the full variable domain is GAGVSQSPSNKVTEKGKDVELRCDPISGHTALYWYRQSLGQGLEFLIYFQGNSAPDKSGLPSDRFSAERTGGSVSTLTIQRTQQEDSAVYLCASRAGTSYFYNEQFFGPGTRLTVL.